This TCR beta chain emerged from a study of blood T cell repertoires in COVID-19. Study at large: COVID-19 samples, acute and convalescent, were from the United States, Italy and Spain. T cells, B-cell-depleted T cells, or PBMCs supplied cDNA or gDNA.

The authors' processing: Amplifying reference gene primers gave estimates of nucleated cell counts. The table came from immunoSEQ multiplex PCR; TCRdb's copy has only in-frame clones and leaves some out. For V, J and clone size, that table is used; D and trimming come from the DNA. This table holds about 130,000 clones, roughly 80% found once. The CDR3 covers 13 residues. V dropped 2 bases and J dropped 10 bases, with 12 bases sitting between them. CDR1 SGHTA and CDR2 FQGTGA come from the germline V gene. Input material: peripheral blood. The chain is built from TRBV7-3 and TRBJ2-1; possibly TRBD2 for D (5 bases). The source of this sequence is a woman under 40 who had recovered from COVID-19. CDR3 in amino acids: CASSLGQWREQFF. The CDR3 bases are TGTGCCAGCAGCTTAGGCCAATGGAGGGAGCAGTTCTTC. Full variable domain (rest looked up from reference TRBV7-3 and TRBJ2-1): GAGVSQTPSNKVTEKGKYVELRCDPISGHTALYWYRQSLGQGPEFLIYFQGTGAADDSGLPNDRFFAVRPEGSVSTLKIQRTERGDSAVYLCASSLGQWREQFFGPGTRLTVL.